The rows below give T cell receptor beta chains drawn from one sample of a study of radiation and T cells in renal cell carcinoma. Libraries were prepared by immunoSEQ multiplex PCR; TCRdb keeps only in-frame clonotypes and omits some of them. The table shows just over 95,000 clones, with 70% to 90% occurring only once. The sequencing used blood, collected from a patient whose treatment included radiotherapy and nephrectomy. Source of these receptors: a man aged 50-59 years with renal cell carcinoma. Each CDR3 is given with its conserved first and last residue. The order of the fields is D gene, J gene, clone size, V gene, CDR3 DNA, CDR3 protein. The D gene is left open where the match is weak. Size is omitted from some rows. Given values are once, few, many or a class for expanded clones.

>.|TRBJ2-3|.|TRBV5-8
TGTGCCAGCAGCTTGGATGGGCCGCGGCAGTTCACAGATACGCAGTATTTT
CASSLDGPRQFTDTQYF
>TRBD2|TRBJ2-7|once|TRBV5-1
TGCGCCAGCAGCGCCGGACTAGCGGAGACCTACGAGCAGTACTTC
CASSAGLAETYEQYF
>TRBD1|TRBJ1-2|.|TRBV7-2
TGTGCCAGCAGCCAATCGAGAACAGGGGGCGCGTGTACCTTC
CASSQSRTGGACTF
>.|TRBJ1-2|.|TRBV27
TGTGCCAGCAGTTTATCAGAGTACTATGGCTACACCTTC
CASSLSEYYGYTF
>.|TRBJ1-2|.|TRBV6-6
TGTGCCAGCAGTCCCAACAGAAACGGACAGCCTTATGGCTACACCTTC
CASSPNRNGQPYGYTF
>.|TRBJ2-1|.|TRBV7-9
TGTGCCAGCAGCTTAGCGGGACAATCTTACAATGAGCAGTTCTTC
CASSLAGQSYNEQFF
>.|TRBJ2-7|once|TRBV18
TGTGCCAGCTCACCAGATCAAGGACAGCAGTACTTC
CASSPDQGQQYF
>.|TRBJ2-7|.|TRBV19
TGTGCCAGTAGTATGTCGCAGGGCGAGCAGTACTTC
CASSMSQGEQYF
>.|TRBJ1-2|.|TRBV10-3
TGTGCCATCAGTGGTAAATGGGGCTACACCTTC
CAISGKWGYTF
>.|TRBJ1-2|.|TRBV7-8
TGTGCCAGCAGCTCAAGTGAGCTCTATGGCTACACCTTC
CASSSSELYGYTF
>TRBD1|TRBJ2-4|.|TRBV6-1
TGTGCCAGCAGTGTGGGACAGGGGGACAAAAACATTCAGTACTTC
CASSVGQGDKNIQYF
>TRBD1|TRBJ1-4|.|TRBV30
TGTGCCTGGAGTCGTGACAGGGGGCGCAGGGAAAAACTGTTTTTT
CAWSRDRGRREKLFF
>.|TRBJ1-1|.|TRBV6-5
TGTGCCAGCAGTTACTCGAGAAGTACCTTGAGAGCTTTCTTT
CASSYSRSTLRAFF
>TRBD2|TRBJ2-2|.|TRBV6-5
TGTGCCAGCAGTTTCGACTGGGGGGGAAGGGAGCTGTTTTTT
CASSFDWGGRELFF
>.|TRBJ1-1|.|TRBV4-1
TGCGCCAGCAGCGTTAGGGACGGACAACCGAACACTGAAGCTTTCTTT
CASSVRDGQPNTEAFF
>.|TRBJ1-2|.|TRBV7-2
TGTGCCAGCAGCCGTCCAGGACGGACTACCTATGGCTACACCTTC
CASSRPGRTTYGYTF
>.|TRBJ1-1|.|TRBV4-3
TGCGCCAGCAGCTTACACTTGGGGGTAACTGAAGCTTTCTTT
CASSLHLGVTEAFF
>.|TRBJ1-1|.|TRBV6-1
TGTGCCAGCAGGACACGCCCCACTGAAGCTTTCTTT
CASRTRPTEAFF
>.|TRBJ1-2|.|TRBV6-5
TGTGCCAGCAGTTTACAGGATAACTATGGCTACACCTTC
CASSLQDNYGYTF
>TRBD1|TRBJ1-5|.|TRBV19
TGTGCCAGTAGAGGGATCGCAGGGGGCGAACAGCCCCAGCATTTT
CASRGIAGGEQPQHF
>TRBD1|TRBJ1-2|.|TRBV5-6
TGTGCCAGCAGCATTTTCAGGGGGAGGAATGGCTACACCTTC
CASSIFRGRNGYTF
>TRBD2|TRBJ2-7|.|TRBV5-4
TGTGCCAGCAGCTCGACTAGCGATCTATTGTACGAGCAGTACTTC
CASSSTSDLLYEQYF
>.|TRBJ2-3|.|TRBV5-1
TGCGCCAGCAGCCCCGGGAATGGACGGGACACAGATACGCAGTATTTT
CASSPGNGRDTDTQYF
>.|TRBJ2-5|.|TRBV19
TGTGCCAGTAGTATAGAGGCCGACGGGCAAGAGACCCAGTACTTC
CASSIEADGQETQYF
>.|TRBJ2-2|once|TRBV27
TGTGCCAGCAGAAGGTTACGGGGGGCCACCGGGGAGCTGTTTTTT
CASRRLRGATGELFF
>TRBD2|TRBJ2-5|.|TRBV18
TGTGCCAGCTCACCAACTAGCGGGAAAGAGACCCAGTACTTC
CASSPTSGKETQYF
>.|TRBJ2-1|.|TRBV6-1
TGTGCCAGCAGTCCTTCCTCCCCTGACTACAATGAGCAGTTCTTC
CASSPSSPDYNEQFF
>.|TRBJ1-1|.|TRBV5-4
TGTGCCAGCAGCTTGGACAGGGCCGGTGAAGCTTTCTTT
CASSLDRAGEAFF
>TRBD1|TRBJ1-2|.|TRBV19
TGTGCCAGTAGTATCCGACAGGGCGATGGCTACACCTTC
CASSIRQGDGYTF
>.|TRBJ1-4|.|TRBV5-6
TGTGCCAGCAGCGTGAAAGGGGGAGGTGAAAAACTGTTTTTT
CASSVKGGGEKLFF
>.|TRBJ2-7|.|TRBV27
TGTGCCAGCAGTTTAGGCGCAGGAGCGTCCTACGAGCAGTACTTC
CASSLGAGASYEQYF
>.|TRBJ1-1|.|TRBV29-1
TGCAGCGGGGGGGGACATCCGAACACTGAAGCTTTCTTT
CSGGGHPNTEAFF
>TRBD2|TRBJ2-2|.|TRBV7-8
TGTGCCAGCAGCTTATACTCAGTAGCGGGGGGGCGAACCGGGGAGCTGTTTTTT
CASSLYSVAGGRTGELFF
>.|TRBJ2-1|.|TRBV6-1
TGTGCCAGCAGTGGGCAGATTCGGAACAATGAGCAGTTCTTC
CASSGQIRNNEQFF
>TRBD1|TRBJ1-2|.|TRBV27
TGTGCCAGCAGTGTGGGACAGGGGGTCTACTATGGCTACACCTTC
CASSVGQGVYYGYTF
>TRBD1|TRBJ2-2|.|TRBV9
TGTGCCAGCAGCGCTTGGGACAGGGAGGGCGTCAACGCCGGGGAGCTGTTTTTT
CASSAWDREGVNAGELFF
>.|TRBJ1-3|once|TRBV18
TGTGCCAGCTCACCACAGGGTGTGTCTGGAAACACCATATATTTT
CASSPQGVSGNTIYF
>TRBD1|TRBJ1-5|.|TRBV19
TGTGCCAGTAGTATTTGGCAGGGGGGCAATCAGCCCCAGCATTTT
CASSIWQGGNQPQHF
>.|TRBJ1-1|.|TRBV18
TGTGCCAGCTCACCGAGCTTAGGGGACACTGAAGCTTTCTTT
CASSPSLGDTEAFF
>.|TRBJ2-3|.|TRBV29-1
TGCAGCGCCGACAGCACAGATACGCAGTATTTT
CSADSTDTQYF
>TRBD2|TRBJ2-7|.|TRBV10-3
TGTGCCAATAGCGGGGGGGGATACGAGCAGTACTTC
CANSGGGYEQYF
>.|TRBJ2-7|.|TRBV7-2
TGTGCCAGCAGCCTCGTTGGGACTTCCTACGAGCAGTACTTC
CASSLVGTSYEQYF
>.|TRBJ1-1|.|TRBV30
TGTGCCTGGTTGGGTGCGAACACAGCGTACACTGAAGCTTTCTTT
CAWLGANTAYTEAFF
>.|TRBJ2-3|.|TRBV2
TGTGCCAGCAGTGAAGGAGGGCGGGGCGAAAATACGCAGTATTTT
CASSEGGRGENTQYF
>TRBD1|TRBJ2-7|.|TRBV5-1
TGCGCCAGCAGACAGGGACAGCAAAGGGTGTACGAGCAGTACTTC
CASRQGQQRVYEQYF
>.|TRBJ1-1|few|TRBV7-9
TGTGCCAGCAGCTTAACCGCGAACACTGAAGCTTTCTTT
CASSLTANTEAFF